This entry describes one T cell receptor (beta chain). Germline assignment: CDR1 SGDLS and CDR2 YYNGEE. There are 16 residues in the CDR3. The ends lost 4 bases at V and 4 bases at J; junction bases unmatched: 8. The repertoire was sequenced with immunoSEQ multiplex PCR; TCRdb's copy has only in-frame clones and lacks some. The table includes about 82,000 clones, over 80% detected once. The sample comes from a study of memory CD4+ T cells and cytomegalovirus serostatus. Study information: This sample comes from healthy Belgian adults, 8 to 10 CMV seropositive, 24 seronegative.

The sort gate was single viable CD3+CD4+CD8-CD45RO+ cells for memory CD4+ T cells. The V call is TRBV9, the J call TRBJ2-2; 9 bases are a match to TRBD2. The receptor's source is an adult in good health and CMV-seronegative. Material for sequencing was memory CD4+ T cells from blood. In nucleotides, the CDR3 is TGTGCCAGCAGCTCTAGCGGGACCGCTAGCACCGGGGAGCTGTTTTTT. It encodes CASSSSGTASTGELFF.